This T cell receptor (beta chain) is drawn from a study of blood T cell repertoires in COVID-19. Study context: The United States, Italy and Spain supplied acute and convalescent COVID-19 samples. T cells, B-cell-depleted T cells, or PBMCs provided the cDNA or gDNA that served as material.

In this sample, this clone turned up a few times. Profiling relied on immunoSEQ multiplex PCR, and the TCRdb table lists in-frame clones only, not all of them. This sample has about 110,000 clones; over 65% occur once, and the top ten carry 1.5% to 2%. V lost 7 bases, J lost 12 bases, and 10 bases stayed unmatched. The CDR3 contains 13 residues. Germline CDR1 reads KGHSY; CDR2 reads FQNENV. This clonotype originated in a woman aged 40-49 years with acute or convalescent COVID-19. The genes are TRBV16 and TRBJ2-1, with 9 bases that match TRBD1. Input material: peripheral blood. DNA for the CDR3: TGTGCCAGCACTCCGGGACAGGGCATAGTGCAGTTCTTC. As protein: CASTPGQGIVQFF.